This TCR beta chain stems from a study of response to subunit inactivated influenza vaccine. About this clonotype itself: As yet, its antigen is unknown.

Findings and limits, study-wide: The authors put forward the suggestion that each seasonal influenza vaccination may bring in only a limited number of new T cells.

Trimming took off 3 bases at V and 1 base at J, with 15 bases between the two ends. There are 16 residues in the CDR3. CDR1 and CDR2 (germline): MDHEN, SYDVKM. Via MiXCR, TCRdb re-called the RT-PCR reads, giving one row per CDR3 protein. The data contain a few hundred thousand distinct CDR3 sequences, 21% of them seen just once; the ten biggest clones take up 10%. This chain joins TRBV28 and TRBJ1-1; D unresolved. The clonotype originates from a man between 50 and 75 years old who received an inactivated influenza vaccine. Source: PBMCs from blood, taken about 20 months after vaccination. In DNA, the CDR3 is TGTGCCAGCAGTTTTGGGGTGTGGGGTTCGAACACTGAAGCTTTCTTT. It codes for CASSFGVWGSNTEAFF.